Detailed here is one T cell receptor (beta chain). CDR1 and CDR2 from the germline V gene are SQVTM and ANQGSEA. V lost 4 bases and J lost 3; bases outside the gene matches: 21. The CDR3 consists of 19 residues. These data come from a study of blood T cell repertoires in COVID-19. In the study overall: T cells, B-cell-depleted T cells, or PBMCs provided the cDNA or gDNA that served as material.

One Seattle source followed patients from active infection through their disease course. Per the original methods: Amplifying reference gene primers gave estimates of nucleated cell counts. Produced via immunoSEQ multiplex PCR; TCRdb's table is partial and in-frame only. That table is the source of V, J and clone size, and D and trimming were worked out from the DNA. The data show under 300,000 clones, roughly 83% seen once. The V call is TRBV29-1, the J call TRBJ2-3, with 8 bases identical to TRBD1. The sequence was collected from a human donor with COVID-19, enrolled during active disease. The donor label of this sample is uncertain. Sequenced input: peripheral blood. The CDR3 region has the DNA TGCAGCGTTGCCCGTTTCCCAATCCGACCGGGACAGGAGACAGATACGCAGTATTTT. Residues: CSVARFPIRPGQETDTQYF.